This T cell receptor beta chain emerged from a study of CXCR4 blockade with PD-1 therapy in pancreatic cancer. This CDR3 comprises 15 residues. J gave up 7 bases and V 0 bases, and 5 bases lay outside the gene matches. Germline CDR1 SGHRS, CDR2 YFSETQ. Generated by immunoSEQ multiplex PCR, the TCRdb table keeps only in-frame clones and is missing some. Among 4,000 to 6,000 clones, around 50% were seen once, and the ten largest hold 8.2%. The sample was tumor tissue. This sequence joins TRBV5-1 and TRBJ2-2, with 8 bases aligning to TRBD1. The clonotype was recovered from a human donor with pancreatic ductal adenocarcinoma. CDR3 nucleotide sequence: TGCGCCAGCAGCTTGGGTCAGGGGGCAATCGGGGAGCTGTTTTTT. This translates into CASSLGQGAIGELFF.